The rows below give T cell receptor beta chains drawn from one sample of a study of T cell clones after liver transplantation. The data were produced by immunoSEQ multiplex PCR, yet TCRdb's version contains in-frame clones alone and is incomplete. Here the sample spans 70,000 to 85,000 clones, about 80% being singletons. The material sequenced was CD4+ T cells from blood, taken before liver transplant. These receptors all stem from a human donor who received a liver transplant. Both conserved end residues are part of each CDR3. Each record gives: clone size, V gene, J gene, D gene, CDR3 DNA, CDR3 protein. A D gene is named only where the DNA matches it firmly. A row's size may be missing; if present it is once, few, many or a size class.

-	TRBV6-6	TRBJ1-4	-	TGTGCCAGCAGTTACTCAGGGGGAACTAATGAAAAACTGTTTTTT	CASSYSGGTNEKLFF
few	TRBV28	TRBJ1-2	-	TGTGCCAGCACCGGCTGGCAGATAGGCCGAGAGGCCTTC	CASTGWQIGREAF
-	TRBV5-1	TRBJ2-3	-	TGCGCCAGCAGCTTATCTCTAGGCGATACGCAGTATTTT	CASSLSLGDTQYF
-	TRBV6-6	TRBJ2-1	TRBD2	TGTGCCATCTCGTCGCGGGGCGGGAGTGCTTACAATGAGCAGTTCTTC	CAISSRGGSAYNEQFF
-	TRBV7-9	TRBJ2-1	-	TGTGCCAGCAGCTTTAAACCTGCAGGGGCGACTGAGCAGTTCTTC	CASSFKPAGATEQFF
-	TRBV2	TRBJ2-3	-	TGTGCCAGCAGTGCGGACCAAGATACGCAGTATTTT	CASSADQDTQYF
-	TRBV5-1	TRBJ1-1	TRBD1	TGCGCCAGCGGGACAGGTGCGAACACTGAAGCTTTCTTT	CASGTGANTEAFF
few	TRBV5-1	TRBJ2-5	TRBD2	TGCGCCAGCAGCTTGGGTTGGCTAGCGGGAGGTGAGGTGGAGACCCAGTACTTC	CASSLGWLAGGEVETQYF
-	TRBV6-6	TRBJ1-1	-	TGTGCCAGCAGTTCCCCCCAGAGAAACACTGAAGCTTTCTTT	CASSSPQRNTEAFF
-	TRBV2	TRBJ1-5	-	TGTGCCAGCAGTGGTCGGAGTAGACGAAATAGCAATCAGCCCCAGCATTTT	CASSGRSRRNSNQPQHF
-	TRBV29-1	TRBJ2-1	-	TGCAGCGTTGAAGATCGTGCTAGCGAGGGTGGTGAGCAGTTCTTC	CSVEDRASEGGEQFF
-	TRBV19	TRBJ1-1	TRBD1	TGTGCCAGTAGTATGGGACAGGCAGGGTACACTGAAGCTTTCTTT	CASSMGQAGYTEAFF
-	TRBV27	TRBJ2-1	TRBD2	TGTGCCAGCAGTTTGCTAGCGGGAGTAGAAAATGAGCAGTTCTTC	CASSLLAGVENEQFF
-	TRBV2	TRBJ2-1	TRBD1	TGTGCCAGCAGTGAAGGTAAAGGGGGCTGGAATGAGCAGTTCTTC	CASSEGKGGWNEQFF
once	TRBV6-1	TRBJ1-2	-	TGTGCCAGCAGTGATAGGCAGCTGGGAGGGTACCATGGCTACACCTTC	CASSDRQLGGYHGYTF
-	TRBV2	TRBJ2-6	TRBD2	TGTGCCAGCAGACTTCGGACTAGCGGGAGCGCTGGGGCCAACGTCCTGACTTTC	CASRLRTSGSAGANVLTF
-	TRBV6-5	TRBJ1-2	TRBD1	TGTGCCAGCACCCGGACAGGGTCTAACTATGGCTACACCTTC	CASTRTGSNYGYTF
-	TRBV5-4	TRBJ1-4	TRBD1	TGTGCCAGCAGCTTGGCCCCTACAGGGGGCAGAGGGGAAAAACTGTTTTTT	CASSLAPTGGRGEKLFF
-	TRBV25-1	TRBJ1-2	TRBD1	TGTGCCAGCAGTGAATACAGGGGGCATAATGTGGGCTACACCTTC	CASSEYRGHNVGYTF
-	TRBV29-1	TRBJ2-1	-	TGCAGCGTTGGGGATGGGGGGGAGCAGTTCTTC	CSVGDGGEQFF
many	TRBV19	TRBJ1-1	-	TGTGCCACCTCCAACCCAGCGGGGTCCAGGAGCATGAACACTGAAGCTTTCTTT	CATSNPAGSRSMNTEAFF
-	TRBV15	TRBJ1-2	-	TGTGCCACCAGCAGAGATCGTCAATTCAGGGCTGTCCAATATGGCTACACCTTC	CATSRDRQFRAVQYGYTF
-	TRBV7-9	TRBJ2-3	-	TGTGCCAGCAGCTTAGCGGGACTGCGCACAGATACGCAGTATTTT	CASSLAGLRTDTQYF
-	TRBV2	TRBJ2-5	TRBD1	TGTGCCAGCAGTGGGCCCTGGACAGGTGAAGAGACCCAGTACTTC	CASSGPWTGEETQYF
-	TRBV7-8	TRBJ1-1	TRBD1	TGTGCCAGCAGCACCCGGGCACAGGGGACTAGTGAAGCTTTCTTT	CASSTRAQGTSEAFF
-	TRBV6-6	TRBJ1-2	-	TGTGCCAGCAGCCCACGGGGTTATCGGAATGGCTACACCTTC	CASSPRGYRNGYTF
-	TRBV28	TRBJ2-4	TRBD1	TGTGCCAGCAGGGGGGGACAGGCCACAATTCAGTACTTC	CASRGGQATIQYF
-	TRBV16	TRBJ2-2	-	TGTGCCAGCAGCTTCACCGGGGAGCTGTTTTTT	CASSFTGELFF
-	TRBV5-4	TRBJ1-3	TRBD1	TGTGCCAGCAGCCAAGCCGACAGGGGGCAAAACACCATATATTTT	CASSQADRGQNTIYF
few	TRBV10-1	TRBJ2-7	-	TGCGCCAGCAGTGAGGAGGCCGGGTTAGGCGAGCAGTACTTC	CASSEEAGLGEQYF
-	TRBV7-3	TRBJ2-3	TRBD1	TGTGCCAGCAGCTTCGGACAGGGCAGCACAGATACGCAGTATTTT	CASSFGQGSTDTQYF
once	TRBV28	TRBJ2-3	-	TGTGCCAGCAGTGGGGGACCGCGCAACACAGATACGCAGTATTTT	CASSGGPRNTDTQYF
-	TRBV18	TRBJ2-2	TRBD2	TGTGCCAGCTCCCCGGGACTAGCCAACGTCGGGGAGCTGTTTTTT	CASSPGLANVGELFF
-	TRBV2	TRBJ1-4	-	TGTGCCTCGGGGTGGAACGAGGCAGAAAAACTGTTTTTT	CASGWNEAEKLFF
once	TRBV7-3	TRBJ2-1	TRBD2	TGTGCCAGCAGCTCCTCAGAGCGGGAGGGCCGGGTCTCCTACAATGAGCAGTTCTTC	CASSSSEREGRVSYNEQFF